This T cell receptor (beta chain) appears in the sequencing data of a study of T-cell memory formation after mild COVID-19. Germline CDR1 reads MNHEY; CDR2 reads SMNVEV (reference sequence). The ends lost 6 bases at V and 4 bases at J; junction bases unmatched: 12. The CDR3 has 16 amino acids. Libraries for TCRalpha and TCRbeta carried sample barcodes and unique molecular identifiers via 5'RACE. MiXCR was run by TCRdb on the 5' RACE reads, yielding one entry per CDR3 protein. The profile shows fewer than 250,000 distinct CDR3 sequences, around 30% of them singletons. The chain joins TRBV27 to TRBJ2-7; 10 bases are a match to TRBD2. The sequencing input was PBMCs or a T cell subset sorted from them (not recorded which). The sequence was obtained from an adult woman who had mild COVID-19 (a few samples of this study predate the infection). Cell type and time point are not known. In DNA, the CDR3 is TGTGCCAGCAGGTCCGTCAAAGCGGGAGGGCCTTACGAGCAGTACTTC. It codes for CASRSVKAGGPYEQYF.